This entry describes one T cell receptor beta chain. Compared with germline, one end of the junction differs, possibly owing to a read error. Germline CDR1 and CDR2: SGDLS and YYNGEE. The CDR3 totals 15 residues. This sample is drawn from a study of monozygotic twins with cystic fibrosis. The table came from immunoSEQ multiplex PCR; TCRdb's copy has only in-frame clones and leaves some out. The sample shows tens of thousands of clones, around four fifths of them seen only once. The TCR originated in a girl under 10 years old with cystic fibrosis. The chain employs TRBV9 and TRBJ2-1, with 11 nucleotides matching TRBD2. Sequenced input: blood. The CDR3 protein is CASTVGLAGGYEQFF. CDR3 DNA sequence: TGTGCCAGCACCGTAGGGCTAGCGGGAGGCTATGAGCAGTTCTTC.